This T cell receptor beta chain appears in the sequencing data of a study of human T cells and chemical hapten exposure. Study background: The study enrolled mostly female patients with alopecia areata, totalis or universalis.

In the library, unique molecular identifiers were attached to individual cDNA molecules. TCRdb re-derived calls from the RACE reads in MiXCR, one entry per CDR3 protein. The sample has approximately 320,000 distinct CDR3 sequences; about 5% are singletons. V was cut by 3 bases and J by 4 bases, with 7 bases left in between. Germline V lookup: CDR1 SGHTA, CDR2 FQGNSA. This CDR3 spans 14 amino acids. Time point noted: pre-sensitization, week 0. Treatment denoted: therapeutic diphenylcyclopropenone sensitization with weekly scalp DPC. The study drew its donors from alopecia patients who were 18 to 70 years old and suitable for DPC. This clonotype was observed a handful of times.

The TCR sequence derives from a woman between 18 and 30 years old with alopecia areata. Some clones in this sample may be carry-over from other donors' samples. Sequences were derived from whole blood, sampled in connection with sensitization to the hapten diphenylcyclopropenone (DPC). The chain combines TRBV7-2 with TRBJ1-6, with D possibly being TRBD1 (5 bases). As DNA, the CDR3 is TGTGCCAGCAGCTTGGGACGGTATAATTCACCCCTCCACTTT. It codes for CASSLGRYNSPLHF.